These 30 T cell receptor beta chains share one sample of origin, sequenced in a study of molecular identifiers for immune sequencing clone quantification. TCRdb processed the PCR reads anew with MiXCR; each CDR3 protein has one entry. The sample holds around 480,000 distinct CDR3 sequences; about 22% are singletons and the top ten take 0.65% to 0.95%. Sequencing used naive CD8+ T cells from blood, with Jurkat cell RNA spiked in. Subset of the sample: FACS-sorted CD8+CD4-CCR7+CD45RA+ naive T cells. The receptors were gathered from a human donor in good health. Some libraries in this study had Jurkat cell RNA spiked in.

Many counts were recorded for this clonotype. The rearrangement links TRBV4-3 to TRBJ1-2; 7 bases are a match to TRBD1. Unmatched junction bases numbered 6, after V lost 0 bases and J lost 2 bases. Germline V lookup: CDR1 LGHNA, CDR2 YSLEER. The CDR3 is made up of 16 amino acids. In DNA, the CDR3 is TGCGCCAGCAGCCAAGATAAGGGGACAGCAAACTATGGCTACACCTTC. Encoded protein: CASSQDKGTANYGYTF.

The rearrangement uses TRBV12-3 or TRBV12-4 and TRBJ1-1; D ambiguous. Deletions cut 3 bases from V and 4 bases from J, with 12 bases between. This CDR3 contains 14 residues. As DNA, the CDR3 is TGTGCCAGCAGTTTTCGCCTGGCAGTCACTGAAGCTTTCTTT. Residues: CASSFRLAVTEAFF.

Worth noting for this clonotype: The CDR3 does not end in the conserved phenylalanine or tryptophan, so this is likely a read error. The rearrangement uses TRBV4-1 and TRBJ1-3, with D perhaps TRBD1 (5 bases). The germline gives CDR1 MGHRA, CDR2 YSYEKL. This CDR3 spans 13 amino acids. Trimming removed 1 base from V and 8 bases from J, with 9 bases in between. This CDR3 reads CASSQAQGDTIYY. The DNA of the CDR3 is TGCGCCAGCAGCCAAGCTCAAGGGGACACCATATATTAT.

Note on this clonotype: A single base separates this from a much larger clone, so it may be a read error. The genes are TRBV19 and TRBJ2-7, with 7 bases fitting TRBD1. Germline V gene data show CDR1 as LNHDA and CDR2 as SQIVND (reference sequence). The CDR3 loop spans 14 amino acids. The CDR3 nucleotides read TGTGCCAGTAGTATTACAGGGGATGGGAACGAGCAGCACTTC. This codes for CASSITGDGNEQHF.

Remarks on this clonotype: This sequence may be a read error, since a much larger clone differs from it by one base. This sequence joins TRBV4-1 and TRBJ1-1; D gene ambiguous. V lost 4 bases to trimming and J lost 1 base, with 13 bases between them. CDR3 size: 15 residues. CDR1 MGHRA and CDR2 YSYEKL come from the germline V gene. This chain's CDR3 is CASSLAPDSNTEAFF. Written as DNA, the CDR3 is TGCGCCAGCAGCCTAGCCCCAGATTCGAACACTGAAGCTTTCTTT.

This clonotype was detected a few times. V usage is TRBV9 and J usage is TRBJ2-7, with a possible D match to TRBD1 (6 bases). Germline V lookup: CDR1 SGDLS, CDR2 YYNGEE. The CDR3 runs 17 residues. With 1 base removed from V and 0 bases from J, the gap between germline ends came to 17 bases. CDR3 region: CASSVYPGLDSSYEQYF. The DNA for the CDR3 is TGTGCCAGCAGCGTATACCCGGGGTTGGACAGCTCCTACGAGCAGTACTTC.

This clonotype was counted a few times. The V gene is TRBV20-1, the J gene TRBJ2-3; D is possibly TRBD1 (6 bases). This CDR3 spans 14 amino acids. CDR1 DFQATT and CDR2 SNEGSKA come from the germline V gene (reference sequence). V gave up 5 bases and J gave up 2 bases, with 14 bases separating them. CDR3 in DNA: TGCAGTGCTTGTACCGGACAGATCACAGATACGCAGTATTTT. This translates into CSACTGQITDTQYF.

This clonotype occurred a few times. A read error is possible here, since a much larger clone lies one base away. The chain has TRBV12-3 or TRBV12-4 and TRBJ2-3; weak D call: TRBD1 (6 bases). CDR3 size: 14 residues. CDR3 sequence reads: CAGSTLGQTDTQYF. CDR3 sequence (DNA): TGTGCCGGCAGTACCCTAGGACAGACAGATACGCAGTATTTT.

This clonotype was observed many times. V usage is TRBV4-3 and J usage is TRBJ2-7; D uncertain. Germline V gives CDR1 LGHNA, CDR2 YSLEER. The CDR3 runs 16 residues. V shed 0 bases and J shed 0 bases, with 12 bases lying between them. CDR3 region: CASSQERHSPSYEQYF. CDR3 coding DNA: TGCGCCAGCAGCCAAGAGAGGCATTCACCCTCCTACGAGCAGTACTTC.

The chain joins TRBV4-1 to TRBJ2-7, with 11 bases identical to TRBD2. V trimming: 1 base; J trimming: 3 bases; junction bases outside the gene matches: 2. The germline V gene has CDR1 MGHRA and CDR2 YSYEKL. This CDR3 is 15 amino acids long. The DNA of the CDR3 is TGCGCCAGCAGCCAAGTGACTAGCGGGGACTACGAGCAGTACTTC. Its translation is CASSQVTSGDYEQYF.

This clonotype was picked up a small number of times. This chain links TRBV6-1 with TRBJ1-2; TRBD1 is a possible D gene (6 bases). Germline CDR1 is MNHNS and CDR2 is SASEGT. This CDR3 has 15 residues. V lost 6 bases and J lost 8, with 22 bases in between. The CDR3 region is CASSELLTGRRGYTF. CDR3 in DNA: TGTGCCAGCAGCGAACTGTTGACAGGACGGAGGGGCTACACCTTC.

This clonotype was counted many times. This sequence joins TRBV5-6 and TRBJ1-2, with 8 bases fitting TRBD1. V was clipped by 3 bases and J by 8 bases; unmatched bases: 9. The CDR3 has 14 residues. Germline CDR1 reads SGHDT; CDR2 reads YYEEEE. CDR3 region: CASSSLTGVEGYTF. The CDR3 nucleotides are TGTGCCAGCAGCTCATTGACAGGGGTCGAAGGCTACACCTTC. Combining the CDR3 with reference TRBV5-6 and TRBJ1-2 gives the whole variable domain DAGVTQSPTHLIKTRGQQVTLRCSPKSGHDTVSWYQQALGQGPQFIFQYYEEEERQRGNFPDRFSGHQFPNYSSELNVNALLLGDSALYLCASSSLTGVEGYTFGSGTRLTVV.

Only a few counts were recorded for this clonotype. J is TRBJ2-7 and V is TRBV27; tentative D call: TRBD1 (5 bases). Trimming stripped 7 bases from V and 0 bases from J, with 7 bases between. The CDR3 sequence is 12 residues long. Germline V lookup: CDR1 MNHEY, CDR2 SMNVEV (reference sequence). The CDR3 here is CASIDSSYEQYF. For the CDR3, the DNA is TGTGCCAGCATAGACAGCTCCTACGAGCAGTACTTC.

This chain uses TRBV19 with TRBJ2-7, with TRBD1 matching 7 bases. The CDR3 is made up of 14 amino acids. The V gene's germline CDR1 is LNHDA and CDR2 SQIVND (reference sequence). Trimming took 6 bases from V and 2 from J; bases not matched to a gene: 7. CDR3 region: CASRSSGGPYEQYF. CDR3 in DNA: TGTGCCAGTAGGTCCTCAGGGGGACCCTACGAGCAGTACTTC.

On this clonotype: This may come from a read error, since a much larger clone is one base off. In this CDR3 the conserved last residue, phenylalanine or tryptophan, is missing, so a read error is likely. The rearrangement links TRBV2 to TRBJ1-5, with 8 bases aligning to TRBD1. The CDR3 extends over 18 amino acids. V was clipped by 3 bases and J by 0 bases; unmatched bases: 10. Germline values: CDR1 SNHLY, CDR2 FYNNEI. CDR3 residues: CASSDPSGGEYSNQPQHS. The CDR3 bases are TGTGCCAGCAGTGATCCTTCAGGGGGCGAATATAGCAATCAGCCCCAGCATTCT.

The chain recombines TRBV14 with TRBJ1-6; unclear D gene. The length of the CDR3 is 17 residues. Germline-derived CDR1 and CDR2 are SGHDN and FVKESK. V lost 1 base and J 0 bases, leaving 10 bases between the germline ends. The CDR3 DNA reads as TGTGCCAGCAGCCAAGTAGTGGGGAGCTCCTATAATTCACCCCTCCACTTT. Translating it yields CASSQVVGSSYNSPLHF.

This clonotype was seen just once. The CDR3 sequence is CASSSLATFYEQYF. CDR3 in DNA: TGTGCCAGTAGTAGTCTAGCGACCTTCTACGAGCAGTACTTC. The V and J genes are TRBV19 and TRBJ2-7, with TRBD2 as a possible D gene (6 bases). Per germline, CDR1 LNHDA and CDR2 SQIVND (reference sequence). CDR3 length: 14 amino acids. V was trimmed by 4 bases and J by 3 bases, leaving 13 bases between them.

This clonotype came up many times. V is TRBV7-6 and J is TRBJ2-7, with TRBD2 as a possible D gene (5 bases). From germline, CDR1 is SGHVS and CDR2 FNYEAQ. V lost 1 base, J lost 5 bases, and 9 bases lay in between. CDR3 length equals 13 residues. The CDR3 nucleotides read TGTGCCAGCAGCTTAGAACCCGGGGACGAGCAGTACTTC. This encodes CASSLEPGDEQYF.

This clonotype was detected a few times. The chain recombines TRBV4-2 with TRBJ2-1, with no clear D. The CDR3 runs 16 residues. Germline V gene data show CDR1 as LGHNA and CDR2 as YNFKEQ. The germline V and J ends were trimmed by 1 base and 7 bases, with 17 bases remaining between them. DNA for the CDR3: TGTGCCAGCAGCCAAGGTTCCGGGCAAGAGGTGAATGAGCAGTTCTTC. It translates to CASSQGSGQEVNEQFF.

A word on this clonotype: It is likely a read error, because the conserved phenylalanine at the end of the CDR3 is missing. The chain uses TRBV4-3 and TRBJ2-7; weak D call: TRBD1 (6 bases). V lost 0 bases to trimming and J lost 1 base, with 7 bases between them. Germline V gene lookup returns CDR1 LGHNA and CDR2 YSLEER. The CDR3 is made up of 14 amino acids. CDR3 amino acids: CASSQDTGSYEQYS. The CDR3, as DNA: TGCGCCAGCAGCCAAGATACAGGGTCCTACGAGCAGTACTCC.

This clonotype was counted at least ten times. The rearrangement joins TRBV7-9 to TRBJ2-7, with D uncertain. Germline CDR1 is SEHNR and CDR2 is FQNEAQ (reference sequence). V lost 1 base and J 7 bases, leaving 14 bases between the germline ends. CDR3 length equals 14 residues. The CDR3 DNA is TGTGCCAGCAGCTTAGTTCTGGCGCCGTCAGAGCAGTACTTC. This codes for CASSLVLAPSEQYF.

On this clonotype: The conserved final phenylalanine or tryptophan is absent from the CDR3, which likely points to a read error. The J gene is TRBJ1-1, the V gene TRBV9, with 8 bases that match TRBD1. Trimming removed 2 bases from V and 4 bases from J; junction bases left unmatched: 1. CDR3 length: 13 amino acids. Germline V gives CDR1 SGDLS, CDR2 YYNGEE. CDR3 region: CASSVTGATEAFL. CDR3 bases: TGTGCCAGCAGCGTGACAGGGGCCACTGAAGCTTTCTTG.

This clonotype occurred many times. The gene calls are TRBV6-2 or TRBV6-3 and TRBJ1-1; D not resolved. The CDR3 runs 13 residues. Germline assignment: CDR1 MNHEY and CDR2 SVGEGT. The ends were cut back, 5 bases at V and 8 bases at J, with 15 bases in the middle. CDR3 in DNA: TGTGCCAGCAGTACCGAAGTTCTGAGGGAAGCTTTCTTT. Its translation is CASSTEVLREAFF.

The rearrangement joins TRBV4-3 to TRBJ1-3, with D possibly being TRBD1 (5 bases). The germline V gene has CDR1 LGHNA and CDR2 YSLEER. The CDR3 has 17 residues. V lost 0 bases to trimming and J lost 2 bases, with 14 bases between them. The CDR3 nucleotides read TGCGCCAGCAGCCAAGATTTGCAGGGAGTACCTGGAAACACCATATATTTT. Protein: CASSQDLQGVPGNTIYF.

This clonotype was recorded at least ten times. The rearrangement links TRBV13 to TRBJ1-1; D uncertain. The CDR3 has 14 amino acids. Per germline, CDR1 PRHDT and CDR2 FYEKMQ (reference sequence). V was pared by 5 bases and J by 3 bases, with 13 bases between. The CDR3 here is CASSQLWRDTEAFF. The CDR3 coding sequence is TGTGCCAGCAGCCAACTATGGAGGGACACTGAAGCTTTCTTT.

V usage is TRBV27 and J usage is TRBJ2-2, with 13 bases fitting TRBD2. The CDR3 totals 17 residues. V was pared by 8 bases and J by 5 bases, with 11 bases of the junction left unmatched. Germline loops: CDR1 MNHEY, CDR2 SMNVEV (reference sequence). In DNA form, the CDR3 reads TGTGCCAGCGGTTCGGGACTAGCGGGGTGGGGGACCGGGGAGCTGTTTTTT. Protein sequence: CASGSGLAGWGTGELFF.

This clonotype showed up many times. The chain uses TRBV6-4 and TRBJ1-5; the match to TRBD1 covers 10 bases. With V trimmed by 10 bases and J by 6 bases, 9 bases remained unmatched. Germline lookup yields CDR1 MRHNA and CDR2 SNTAGT. The CDR3 consists of 14 residues. This CDR3 is CAKADRGSGQPQHF. The CDR3 DNA reads as TGTGCCAAGGCGGACAGGGGGAGTGGTCAGCCCCAGCATTTT.

For this clonotype: Given a much more abundant clone one base away, this may be a read error. The V and J genes are TRBV7-9 and TRBJ1-1; D possibly corresponds to TRBD1 (5 bases). V lost 4 bases and J 1 base, leaving 16 bases between the germline ends. Germline CDR1 is SEHNR and CDR2 is FQNEAQ (reference sequence). The CDR3 is made up of 16 amino acids. As DNA, the CDR3 is TGTGCCAGCAGCTCCTCCTCGACAGCTTCGAACACTGAAGCTTTCTTT. It is translated as CASSSSSTASNTEAFF.

This clonotype was recorded many times. J is TRBJ1-5 and V is TRBV12-3 or TRBV12-4; 9 nucleotides agree with TRBD1. The V gene end was trimmed by 2 bases and the J gene end by 3 bases; junction bases not matched to a gene: 2. This CDR3 contains 15 residues. CDR3 nucleotides: TGTGCCAGCAGTTTAACAGGGGGCTTCAATCAGCCCCAGCATTTT. Amino acid sequence: CASSLTGGFNQPQHF.

The chain is built from TRBV20-1 and TRBJ2-7; possible D gene TRBD1, 6 bases. CDR1 and CDR2 from the germline V gene are DFQATT and SNEGSKA (reference sequence). CDR3 length: 15 residues. V lost 5 bases, J lost 1 base, and 18 bases lay in between. In DNA, the CDR3 is TGCAGTGCTCCATCCCACAGGGTCGCGTCCTACGAGCAGTACTTC. Translating it yields CSAPSHRVASYEQYF.